The sequence of this TCR beta chain was determined in a study of somatic mutations in cytotoxic T cells in rheumatoid arthritis. TCRdb's table, derived via immunoSEQ multiplex PCR, lists solely in-frame clones and lacks some. The top ten hold 3.2% of the sample, which has more than 35,000 clones, under 85% seen once. The V and J ends lost 8 bases and 1 base, in that order; junction bases with no gene match: 6. From germline, CDR1 is LNHDA and CDR2 SQIVND (reference sequence). This CDR3 is built from 15 residues. Purity of the CD4+ and CD8+ cells, isolated by positive magnetic bead selection, was checked by flow cytometry.

The sequence was collected from a man aged 40-49 years in good health. This chain links TRBV19 with TRBJ2-1; TRBD2 matches at 9 bases. The sequencing sample was made of CD8+ T cells sorted from blood. The chain's CDR3 is CASRTSAISYNEQFF. In DNA, the CDR3 is TGTGCCAGTCGGACTAGCGCAATATCCTACAATGAGCAGTTCTTC.